These 3 T cell receptor beta chains originate from one sample sequenced in a study of T-cell memory formation after mild COVID-19. TCRdb itself ran the 5' RACE reads through MiXCR, one entry per CDR3 protein. The table records 400,000 or so distinct CDR3 sequences, around 19% of them present only once. The sample comprised PBMCs or a T cell subset sorted from them (not recorded which). These receptors all stem from an adult woman who had mild COVID-19 (a few samples of this study predate the infection). Cell type and time point are not known.

The chain uses TRBV27 and TRBJ1-5, with a tentative D call TRBD1 (5 bases). The CDR3 totals 13 residues. V gave up 7 bases and J gave up 10 bases, with 17 bases separating them. In germline, CDR1 is MNHEY, CDR2 SMNVEV (reference sequence). The CDR3 sequence: CASILWGNGPQHF. For the CDR3, the DNA is TGTGCCAGCATCCTCTGGGGGAACGGTCCCCAGCATTTT.

V usage is TRBV4-2 and J usage is TRBJ1-3; no clear D. V was cut by 0 bases and J by 0 bases, with 12 bases left in between. Germline V gene lookup returns CDR1 LGHNA and CDR2 YNFKEQ. The CDR3 has 17 amino acids. The CDR3 bases are TGTGCCAGCAGCCAAGAGCAGCGACGTAGCTCTGGAAACACCATATATTTT. It translates to CASSQEQRRSSGNTIYF.

This chain connects TRBV6-5 to TRBJ1-1, with D unresolved. The germline V gene has CDR1 MNHEY and CDR2 SVGAGI. The CDR3 consists of 13 residues. Trimming shortened V by 6 bases and J by 5 bases, and 13 bases separated the two germline ends. CDR3 residues: CASSLAPRTEAFF. In DNA, the CDR3 is TGTGCCAGCAGCCTCGCCCCGCGGACTGAAGCTTTCTTT.